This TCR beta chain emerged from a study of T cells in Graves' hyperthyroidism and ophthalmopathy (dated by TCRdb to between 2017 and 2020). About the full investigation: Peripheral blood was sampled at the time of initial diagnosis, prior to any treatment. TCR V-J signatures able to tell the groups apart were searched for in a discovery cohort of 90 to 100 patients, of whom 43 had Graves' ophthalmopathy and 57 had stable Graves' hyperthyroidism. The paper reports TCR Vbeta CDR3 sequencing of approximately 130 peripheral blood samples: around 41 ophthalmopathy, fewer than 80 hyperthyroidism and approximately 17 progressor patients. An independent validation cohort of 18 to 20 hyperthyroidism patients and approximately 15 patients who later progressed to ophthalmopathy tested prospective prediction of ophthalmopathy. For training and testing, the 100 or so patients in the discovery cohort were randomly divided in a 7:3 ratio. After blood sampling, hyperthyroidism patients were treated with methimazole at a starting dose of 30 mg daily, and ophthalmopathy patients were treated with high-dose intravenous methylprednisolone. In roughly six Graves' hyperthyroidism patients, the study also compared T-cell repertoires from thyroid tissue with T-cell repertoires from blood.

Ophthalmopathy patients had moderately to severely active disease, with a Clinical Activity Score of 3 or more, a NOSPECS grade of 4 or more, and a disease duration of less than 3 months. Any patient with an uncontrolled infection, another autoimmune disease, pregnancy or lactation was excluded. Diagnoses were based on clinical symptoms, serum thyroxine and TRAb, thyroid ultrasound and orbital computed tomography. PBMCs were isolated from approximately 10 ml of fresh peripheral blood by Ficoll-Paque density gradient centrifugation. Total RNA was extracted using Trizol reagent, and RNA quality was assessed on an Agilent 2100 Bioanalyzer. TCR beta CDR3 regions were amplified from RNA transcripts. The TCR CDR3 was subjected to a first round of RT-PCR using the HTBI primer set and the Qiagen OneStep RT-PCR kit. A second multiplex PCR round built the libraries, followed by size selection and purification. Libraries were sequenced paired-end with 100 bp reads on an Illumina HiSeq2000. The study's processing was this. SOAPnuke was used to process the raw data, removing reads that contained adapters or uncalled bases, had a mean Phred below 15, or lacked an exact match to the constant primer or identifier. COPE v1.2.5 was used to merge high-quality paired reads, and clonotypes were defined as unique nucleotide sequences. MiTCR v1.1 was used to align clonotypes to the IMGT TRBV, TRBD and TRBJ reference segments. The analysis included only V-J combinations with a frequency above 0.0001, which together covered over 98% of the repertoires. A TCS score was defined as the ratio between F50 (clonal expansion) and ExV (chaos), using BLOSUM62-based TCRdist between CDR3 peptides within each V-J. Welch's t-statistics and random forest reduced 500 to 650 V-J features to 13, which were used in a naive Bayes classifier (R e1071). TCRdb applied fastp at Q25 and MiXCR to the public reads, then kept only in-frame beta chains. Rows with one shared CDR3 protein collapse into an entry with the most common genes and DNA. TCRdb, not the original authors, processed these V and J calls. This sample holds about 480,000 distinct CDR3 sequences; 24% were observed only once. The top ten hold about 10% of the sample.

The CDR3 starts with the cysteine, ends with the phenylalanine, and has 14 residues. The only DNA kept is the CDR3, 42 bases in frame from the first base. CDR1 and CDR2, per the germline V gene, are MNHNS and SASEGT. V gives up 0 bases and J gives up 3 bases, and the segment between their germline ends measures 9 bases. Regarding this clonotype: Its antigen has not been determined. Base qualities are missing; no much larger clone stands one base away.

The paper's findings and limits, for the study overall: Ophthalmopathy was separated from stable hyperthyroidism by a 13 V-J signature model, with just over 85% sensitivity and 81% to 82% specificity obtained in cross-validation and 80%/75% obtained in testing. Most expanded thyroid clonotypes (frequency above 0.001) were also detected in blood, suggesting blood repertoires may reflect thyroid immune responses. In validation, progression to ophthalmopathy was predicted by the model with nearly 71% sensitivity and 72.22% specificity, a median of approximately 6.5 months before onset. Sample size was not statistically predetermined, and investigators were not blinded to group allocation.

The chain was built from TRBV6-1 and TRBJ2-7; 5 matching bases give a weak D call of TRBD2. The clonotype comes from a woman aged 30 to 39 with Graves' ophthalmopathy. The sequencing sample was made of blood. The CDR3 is CASSEAFGLYEQYF. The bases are TGTGCCAGCAGTGAAGCGTTTGGACTCTACGAGCAGTACTTC.